This TCR beta chain was sequenced during a study of tumor-infiltrating lymphocytes in localized non-small cell lung cancer. TCRdb's copy holds only in-frame clones and misses some; the assay was immunoSEQ multiplex PCR. The table records 14,000 to 15,000 clones, about four fifths of them present only once. Germline CDR1 reads MGHRA; CDR2 reads YSYEKL. The CDR3 has 16 amino acids. V dropped 0 bases and J dropped 6 bases, with 16 bases sitting between them. The V gene is TRBV4-1, the J gene TRBJ2-3, with D perhaps matching TRBD2 (5 bases). Sequencing was carried out using lung tumor tissue. The receptor comes from a human donor with non-small cell lung cancer. The CDR3 nucleotides are TGCGCCAGCAGCCAAGAAAGAGGGCGCTTCGGTGATACGCAGTATTTT. Amino acid sequence: CASSQERGRFGDTQYF.